This note documents a single T cell receptor (beta chain) sequence. The antigen remains undetermined. This entry comes from a study of lymphopenia after photon versus proton radiotherapy. Study-wide findings and caveats: Post-nadir diversity loss with photons came from oligoclonal expansion, particularly CD8+ Temra cells. Only patients who died were analyzed for survival; proton advantage is unproven.

Germline V lookup: CDR1 LNHDA, CDR2 SQIVND (reference sequence). V lost 6 bases and J lost 0, with 9 bases in between. The CDR3 is 15 residues long. TCRdb keeps only in-frame clones here, not all; method: immunoSEQ multiplex PCR. The sample holds nearly 25,000 clones; about 82% are singletons and the top ten take over 20%. The rearrangement uses TRBV19 and TRBJ1-6; no firm D call. The sequenced sample was peripheral blood, obtained from a patient treated with proton-based radiotherapy. This receptor was taken from a woman aged 70-85 years with pancreatic cancer. The CDR3 loop reads CASRNRRSYNSPLHF. Written as DNA, the CDR3 is TGTGCCAGTAGAAACCGCCGCTCCTATAATTCACCCCTCCACTTT.